The TCR beta chain described here comes from a study of tumor-infiltrating lymphocytes in localized non-small cell lung cancer. Overall study: Some samples were collected after neoadjuvant chemotherapy; smokers, never-smokers and several histologies were included. Study findings and constraints: Only some patients had TCR sequencing, depending on available tissue. Immunotypes IM1 and IM2 had similar TCR-derived T-cell fractions.

On this clone itself: Its antigen is as yet unknown.

Some clones are missing from TCRdb's copy, which holds only in-frame ones; the method was immunoSEQ multiplex PCR. This table holds fewer than 15,000 clones, 70% to 85% found once. Trimming removed 1 base at V and 5 bases at J, with 14 bases between. There are 14 residues in the CDR3. Germline assignment: CDR1 GTSNPN and CDR2 SVGIG (reference sequence). The receptor comes from a human donor with non-small cell lung cancer. The gene calls are TRBV30 and TRBJ1-2; D might be TRBD1 (6 bases). Sequencing used uninvolved lung tissue not adjacent to the tumor. The CDR3 bases are TGTGCCTGGAGTGGTGGAGGGGGACGGTATGGCTACACCTTC. Protein: CAWSGGGGRYGYTF.